These 5 T cell receptor beta chains originate from one sample sequenced in a study of glioma-infiltrating T cells after dendritic cell vaccination listed by TCRdb under 2016. Libraries were made using the immunoSEQ multiplex PCR assay. TCRdb limited this immuneACCESS table to in-frame rearrangements with V and J called. A share of clones is missing; checked studies link under half to unresolved V genes, and the rest is unexplained. In this sample the table shows about 95,000 clones, more than 70% of which occur a single time. The top ten clones comprise about 3.2% of the sample. This specimen was blood, taken before dendritic cell vaccination. The receptors stem from a human donor with glioblastoma.

The chain combines TRBV5-1 with TRBJ2-3, with TRBD1 as a possible D gene (7 bases). The CDR3 has 13 residues. Germline V gene lookup returns CDR1 SGHRS and CDR2 YFSETQ. V lost 4 bases to trimming and J lost 5 bases, with 11 bases between them. The CDR3 sequence is CASSQGGRDTQYF. In DNA form, the CDR3 reads TGCGCCAGCAGCCAGGGGGGCAGAGATACGCAGTATTTT.

V gene TRBV19 combines with J gene TRBJ1-2, with 11 positions matching TRBD1. Germline values: CDR1 LNHDA, CDR2 SQIVND (reference sequence). The V segment lost 5 bases and the J segment 5 bases; nucleotides outside the gene matches: 16. This CDR3 has 18 amino acids. The CDR3 loop is CASSRGLPGQGASYGYTF. CDR3 DNA: TGTGCCAGTAGTCGTGGCTTGCCTGGACAGGGGGCCTCATATGGCTACACCTTC.

The gene calls are TRBV6-6 and TRBJ1-2; TRBD1 matches 10 bases. Looked up from germline, CDR1 is MNHNY and CDR2 is SVGAGI (reference sequence). Trimming cost V 8 bases and J 2 bases; bases outside gene matches: 8. The CDR3 totals 15 residues. CDR3 DNA: TGTGCCAGCCACCCGGGACAGGGGCCCAACTATGGCTACACCTTC. Translation: CASHPGQGPNYGYTF.

The chain combines TRBV7-3 with TRBJ1-1, with D maybe TRBD1 (6 bases). Trimming left V 6 bases short and J 3 bases short, with 17 bases between. CDR1 is SGHTA and CDR2 is FQGTGA in the germline V gene. The CDR3 sequence is 15 residues long. DNA for the CDR3: TGTGCCAGCAGTCTCAGGGGAGGGGTAGACACTGAAGCTTTCTTT. Protein product: CASSLRGGVDTEAFF.

J is TRBJ2-5 and V is TRBV11-3, with 9 bases identical to TRBD1. The CDR3 is made up of 14 amino acids. Looked up from germline, CDR1 is SGHNT and CDR2 is YENEEA. The trim removed 5 bases at V and 5 bases at J, leaving 6 bases unmatched. CDR3 amino acids: CASSKGQGRETQYF. The CDR3 DNA sequence: TGTGCCAGCAGCAAGGGACAGGGTAGGGAGACCCAGTACTTC.